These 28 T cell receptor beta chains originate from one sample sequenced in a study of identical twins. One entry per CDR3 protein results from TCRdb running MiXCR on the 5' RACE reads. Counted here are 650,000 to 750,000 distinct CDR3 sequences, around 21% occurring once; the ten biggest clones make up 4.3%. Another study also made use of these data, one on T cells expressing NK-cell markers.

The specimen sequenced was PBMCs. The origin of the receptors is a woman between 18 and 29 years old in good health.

CDR3 coding DNA: TGCGCCAGCAGGCACCATAGCGGATCGATCTACGAGCAGTACTTC. Translation: CASRHHSGSIYEQYF. This sequence joins TRBV10-2 and TRBJ2-7, with D possibly TRBD2 on 6 matching bases. The V end was cut by 6 bases, the J end by 3 bases, with 18 bases between. CDR3 size: 15 residues. Per germline, CDR1 WSHSY and CDR2 SAAADI.

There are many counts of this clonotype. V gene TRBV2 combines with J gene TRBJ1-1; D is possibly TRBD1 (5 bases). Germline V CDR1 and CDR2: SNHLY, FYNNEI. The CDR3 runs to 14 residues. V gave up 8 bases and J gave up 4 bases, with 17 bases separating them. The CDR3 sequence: CASRDDPGGTEAFF. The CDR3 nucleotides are TGTGCCAGCCGGGACGACCCAGGTGGCACTGAAGCTTTCTTT.

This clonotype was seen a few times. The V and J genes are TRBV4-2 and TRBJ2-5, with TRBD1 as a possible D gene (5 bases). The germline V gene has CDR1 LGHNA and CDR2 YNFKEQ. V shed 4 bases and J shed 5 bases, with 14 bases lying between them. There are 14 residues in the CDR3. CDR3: CASSRTSMGETQYF. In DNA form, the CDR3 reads TGTGCCAGCAGCCGGACAAGTATGGGGGAGACCCAGTACTTC.

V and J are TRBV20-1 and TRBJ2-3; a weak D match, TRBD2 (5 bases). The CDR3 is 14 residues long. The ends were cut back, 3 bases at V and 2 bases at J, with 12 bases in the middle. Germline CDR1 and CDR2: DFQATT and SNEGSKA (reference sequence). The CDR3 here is CSASEAAVTDTQYF. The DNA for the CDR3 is TGCAGTGCTAGCGAAGCGGCTGTCACAGATACGCAGTATTTT.

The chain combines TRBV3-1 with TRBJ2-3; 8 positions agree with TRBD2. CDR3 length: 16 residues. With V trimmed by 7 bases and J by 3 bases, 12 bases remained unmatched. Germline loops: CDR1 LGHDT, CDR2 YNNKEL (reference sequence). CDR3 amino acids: CASTSGTSWRTDTQYF. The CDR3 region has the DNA TGTGCCAGCACCTCCGGGACTAGTTGGCGAACAGATACGCAGTATTTT.

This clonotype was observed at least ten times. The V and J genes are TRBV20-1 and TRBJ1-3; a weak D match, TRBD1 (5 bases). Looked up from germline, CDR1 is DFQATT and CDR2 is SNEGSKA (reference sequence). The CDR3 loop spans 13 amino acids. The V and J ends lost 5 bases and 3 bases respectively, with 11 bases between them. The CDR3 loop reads CSAVGGLGNTIYF. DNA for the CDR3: TGCAGTGCTGTGGGGGGACTTGGAAACACCATATATTTT.

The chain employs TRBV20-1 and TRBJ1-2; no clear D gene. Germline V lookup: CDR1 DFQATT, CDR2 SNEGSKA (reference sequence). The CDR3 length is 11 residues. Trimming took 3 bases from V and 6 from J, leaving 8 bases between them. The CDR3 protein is CSASMVDGYTF. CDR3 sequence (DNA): TGCAGTGCTAGTATGGTGGATGGCTACACCTTC.

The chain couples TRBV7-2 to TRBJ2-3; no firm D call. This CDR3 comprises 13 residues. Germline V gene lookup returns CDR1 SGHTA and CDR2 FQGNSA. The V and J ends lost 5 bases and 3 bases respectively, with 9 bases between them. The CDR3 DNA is TGTGCCAGCAGCCCCAGGTGGACAGATACGCAGTATTTT. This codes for CASSPRWTDTQYF.

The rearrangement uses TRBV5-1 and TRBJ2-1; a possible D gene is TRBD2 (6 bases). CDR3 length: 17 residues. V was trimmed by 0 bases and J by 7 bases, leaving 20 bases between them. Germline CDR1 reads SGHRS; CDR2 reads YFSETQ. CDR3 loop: CASSLDRRRGSVNEQFF. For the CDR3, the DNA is TGCGCCAGCAGCTTGGATCGGCGGAGGGGTTCTGTAAATGAGCAGTTCTTC.

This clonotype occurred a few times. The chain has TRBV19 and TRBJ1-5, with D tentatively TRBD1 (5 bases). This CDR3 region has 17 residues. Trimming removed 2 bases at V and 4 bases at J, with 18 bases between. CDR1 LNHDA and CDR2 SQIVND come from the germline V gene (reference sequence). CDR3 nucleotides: TGTGCCAGTAGTATAAATAACCCCGGGACGGCGAATCAGCCCCAGCATTTT. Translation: CASSINNPGTANQPQHF.

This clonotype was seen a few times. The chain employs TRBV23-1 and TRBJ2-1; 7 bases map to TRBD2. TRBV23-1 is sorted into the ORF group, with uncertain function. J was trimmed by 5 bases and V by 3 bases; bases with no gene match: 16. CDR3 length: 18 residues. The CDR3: CASSHLPQRDSHNNEQFF. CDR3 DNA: TGCGCCAGCAGTCACCTACCCCAGCGGGACTCCCACAACAATGAGCAGTTCTTC.

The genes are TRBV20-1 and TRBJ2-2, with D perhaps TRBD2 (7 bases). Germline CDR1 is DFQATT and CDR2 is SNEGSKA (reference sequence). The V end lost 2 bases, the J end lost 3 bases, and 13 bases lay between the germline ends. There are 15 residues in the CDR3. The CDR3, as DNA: TGCAGTGCTAGAAGGGGGGGGCTGGACACCGGGGAGCTGTTTTTT. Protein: CSARRGGLDTGELFF.

CDR3 coding DNA: TGTGCCAGCAGCCACAGACTAGCGGGGGGCCCGGGAGATGAGCAGTTCTTC. It is translated as CASSHRLAGGPGDEQFF. V usage is TRBV3-1 and J usage is TRBJ2-1, with 13 bases lining up with TRBD2. With V trimmed by 3 bases and J by 8 bases, 10 bases remained unmatched. Germline V gives CDR1 LGHDT, CDR2 YNNKEL (reference sequence). The CDR3 has 17 residues.

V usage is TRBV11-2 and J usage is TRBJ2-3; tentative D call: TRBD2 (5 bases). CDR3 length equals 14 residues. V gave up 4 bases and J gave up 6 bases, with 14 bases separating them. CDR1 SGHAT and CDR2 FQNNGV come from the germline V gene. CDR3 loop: CASSYSLRGDTQYF. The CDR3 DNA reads TGTGCCAGCAGCTACAGCCTCCGGGGTGATACGCAGTATTTT. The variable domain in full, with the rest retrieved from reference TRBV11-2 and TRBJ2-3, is EAGVAQSPRYKIIEKRQSVAFWCNPISGHATLYWYQQILGQGPKLLIQFQNNGVVDDSQLPKDRFSAERLKGVDSTLKIQPAKLEDSAVYLCASSYSLRGDTQYFGPGTRLTVL.

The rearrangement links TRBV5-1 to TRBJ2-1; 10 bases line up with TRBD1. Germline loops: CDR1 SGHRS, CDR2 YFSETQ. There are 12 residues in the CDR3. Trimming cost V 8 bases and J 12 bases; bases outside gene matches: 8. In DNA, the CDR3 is TGCGCCAGTCGCCGGGACAGGGGTTCGCAGTTCTTC. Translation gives CASRRDRGSQFF.

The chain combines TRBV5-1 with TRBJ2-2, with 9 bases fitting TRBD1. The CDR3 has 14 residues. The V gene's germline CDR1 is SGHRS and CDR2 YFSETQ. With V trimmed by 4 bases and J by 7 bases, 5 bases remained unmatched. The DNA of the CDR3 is TGCGCCAGCAGCCCACAGGGGGCAAGCGGGGAGCTGTTTTTT. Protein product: CASSPQGASGELFF.

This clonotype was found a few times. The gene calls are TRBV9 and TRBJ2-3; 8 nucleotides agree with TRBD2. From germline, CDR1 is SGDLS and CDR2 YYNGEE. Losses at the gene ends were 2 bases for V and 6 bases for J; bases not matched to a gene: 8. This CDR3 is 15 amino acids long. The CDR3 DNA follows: TGTGCCAGCAGCGTTTCCGGGGGGGCCTTTGATACGCAGTATTTT. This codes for CASSVSGGAFDTQYF.

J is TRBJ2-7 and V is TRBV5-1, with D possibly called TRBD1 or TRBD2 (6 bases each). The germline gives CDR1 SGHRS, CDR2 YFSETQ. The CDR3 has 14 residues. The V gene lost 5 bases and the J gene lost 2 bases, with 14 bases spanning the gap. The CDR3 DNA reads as TGCGCCAGCAGGCGAGGGGGGTCAACCTACGAGCAGTACTTC. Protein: CASRRGGSTYEQYF.

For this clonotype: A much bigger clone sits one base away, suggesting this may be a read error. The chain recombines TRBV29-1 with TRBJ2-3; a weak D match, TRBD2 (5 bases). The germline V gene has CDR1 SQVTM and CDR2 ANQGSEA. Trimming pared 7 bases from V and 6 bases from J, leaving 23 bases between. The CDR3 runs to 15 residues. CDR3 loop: CSGGRLSWSSDTQYF. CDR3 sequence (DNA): TGCAGCGGAGGGCGCCTGAGTTGGAGCTCGGATACGCAGTATTTT.

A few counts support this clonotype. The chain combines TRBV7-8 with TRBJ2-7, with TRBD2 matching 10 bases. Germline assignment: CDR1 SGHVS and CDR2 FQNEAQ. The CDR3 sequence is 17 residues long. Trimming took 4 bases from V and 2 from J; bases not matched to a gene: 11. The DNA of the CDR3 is TGTGCCAGCAGCTCCCGAATTCTAGCGGGGGACACCTACGAGCAGTACTTC. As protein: CASSSRILAGDTYEQYF.

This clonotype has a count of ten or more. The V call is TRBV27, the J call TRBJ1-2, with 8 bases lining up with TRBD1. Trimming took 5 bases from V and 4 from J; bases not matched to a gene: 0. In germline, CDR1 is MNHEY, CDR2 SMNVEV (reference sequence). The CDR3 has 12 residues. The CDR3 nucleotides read TGTGCCAGCAGTACAGGGGGCTATGGCTACACCTTC. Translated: CASSTGGYGYTF.

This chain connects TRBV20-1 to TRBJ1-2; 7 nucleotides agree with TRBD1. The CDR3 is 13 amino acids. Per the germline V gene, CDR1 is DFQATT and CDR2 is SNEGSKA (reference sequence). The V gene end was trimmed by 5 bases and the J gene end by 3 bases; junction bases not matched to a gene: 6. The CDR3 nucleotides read TGCAGTGCTGCAACCGGGACAGACTATGGCTACACCTTC. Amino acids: CSAATGTDYGYTF.

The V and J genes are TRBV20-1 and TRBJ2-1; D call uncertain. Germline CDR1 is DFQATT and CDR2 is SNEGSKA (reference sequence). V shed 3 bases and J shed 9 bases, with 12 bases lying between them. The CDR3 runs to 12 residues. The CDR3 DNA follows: TGCAGTGCTAGGATCCTCGGTCGTGAGCAGTTCTTC. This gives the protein CSARILGREQFF.

This CDR3 reads CASSYQAGVSYEQYF. The CDR3 coding sequence is TGTGCCAGCAGTTATCAGGCGGGAGTATCCTACGAGCAGTACTTC. The gene calls are TRBV6-5 and TRBJ2-7; 7 bases are shared with TRBD2. The length of the CDR3 is 15 residues. Per the germline V gene, CDR1 is MNHEY and CDR2 is SVGAGI. Losses at the gene ends were 3 bases for V and 1 base for J; bases not matched to a gene: 6.

The CDR3 sequence: CASRVSLNGANVLTF. The DNA for the CDR3 is TGCGCCAGCAGGGTTTCGCTAAATGGGGCCAACGTCCTGACTTTC. The chain has TRBV5-1 and TRBJ2-6; no reliable D call. CDR1 is SGHRS and CDR2 is YFSETQ in the germline V gene. Deletions cut 5 bases from V and 3 bases from J, with 12 bases between. The CDR3 is made up of 15 amino acids.

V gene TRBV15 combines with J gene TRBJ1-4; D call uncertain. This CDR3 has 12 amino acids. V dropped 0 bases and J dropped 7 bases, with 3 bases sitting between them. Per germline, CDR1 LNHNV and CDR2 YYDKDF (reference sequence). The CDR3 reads CATSRDGEKLFF. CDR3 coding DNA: TGTGCCACCAGCAGAGATGGTGAAAAACTGTTTTTT.

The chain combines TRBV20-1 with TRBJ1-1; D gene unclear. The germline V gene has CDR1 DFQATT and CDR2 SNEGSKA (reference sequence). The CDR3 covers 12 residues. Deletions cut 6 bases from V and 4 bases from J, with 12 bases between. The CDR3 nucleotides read TGCAGTGCCCGGGTTAGGGTCACTGAAGCTTTCTTT. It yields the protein CSARVRVTEAFF.

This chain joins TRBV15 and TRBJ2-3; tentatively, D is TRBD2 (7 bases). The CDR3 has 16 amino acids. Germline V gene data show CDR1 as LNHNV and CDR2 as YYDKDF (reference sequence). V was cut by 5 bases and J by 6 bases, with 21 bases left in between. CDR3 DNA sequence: TGTGCCACCAGCCCCCGCATTAAAGGGAGGGGGGATACGCAGTATTTT. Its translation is CATSPRIKGRGDTQYF.